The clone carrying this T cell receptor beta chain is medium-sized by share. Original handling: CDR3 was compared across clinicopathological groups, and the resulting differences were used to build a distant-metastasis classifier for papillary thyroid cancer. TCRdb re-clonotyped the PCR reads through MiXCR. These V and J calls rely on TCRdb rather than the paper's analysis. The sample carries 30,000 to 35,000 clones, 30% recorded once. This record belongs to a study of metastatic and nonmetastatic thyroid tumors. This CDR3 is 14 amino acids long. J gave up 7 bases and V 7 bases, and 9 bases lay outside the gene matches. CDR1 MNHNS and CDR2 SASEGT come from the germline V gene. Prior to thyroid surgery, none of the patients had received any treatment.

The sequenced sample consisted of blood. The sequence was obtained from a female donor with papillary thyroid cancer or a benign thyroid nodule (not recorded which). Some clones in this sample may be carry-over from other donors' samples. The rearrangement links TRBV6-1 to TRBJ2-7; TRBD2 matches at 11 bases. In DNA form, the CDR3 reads TGTGCCAGCACTATGACTAGCGGGACGGGAGAGCAGTACTTC. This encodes CASTMTSGTGEQYF.